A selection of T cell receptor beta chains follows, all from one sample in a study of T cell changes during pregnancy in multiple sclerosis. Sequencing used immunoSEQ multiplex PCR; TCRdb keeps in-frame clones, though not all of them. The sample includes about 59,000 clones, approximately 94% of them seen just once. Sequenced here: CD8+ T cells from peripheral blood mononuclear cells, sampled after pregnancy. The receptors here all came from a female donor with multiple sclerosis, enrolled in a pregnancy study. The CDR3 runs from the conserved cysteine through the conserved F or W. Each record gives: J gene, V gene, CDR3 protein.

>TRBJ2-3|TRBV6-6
CASEATPSVYTQYF
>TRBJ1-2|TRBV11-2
CASSLATGGGAWAGYTF
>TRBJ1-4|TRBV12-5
CASGLGHLREKLFF
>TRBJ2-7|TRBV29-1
CSVEGGNGQGVEQYF
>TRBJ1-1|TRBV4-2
CASSENPRRGKNTEAFF
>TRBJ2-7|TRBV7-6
CASSSRDITYEQYF
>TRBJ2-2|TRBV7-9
CASSPPGQGAFWNTGELFF
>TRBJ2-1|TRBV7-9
CASSAGLAGYYNEQFF
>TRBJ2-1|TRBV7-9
CASSLTSSYNEQFF
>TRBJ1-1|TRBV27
CASSPGTGFTEAFF
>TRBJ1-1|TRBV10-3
CAISTLNTEAFF
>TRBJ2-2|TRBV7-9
CASSAGQVDTGELFF
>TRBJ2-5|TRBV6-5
CASSYGQGETQYF
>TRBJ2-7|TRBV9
CASSVGGGRYSYEQYF
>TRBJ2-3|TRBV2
CASRAGQTTDTQYF
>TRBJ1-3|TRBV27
CASSLRSSGNTIYF
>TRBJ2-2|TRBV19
CASSLDNTGELFF
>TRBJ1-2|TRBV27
CASSLSGVHYGYTF
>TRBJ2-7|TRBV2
CASSEGTSGYEQYF
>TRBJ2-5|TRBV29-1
CSVEVQETQYF
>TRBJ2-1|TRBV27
CATRLGLSSSYNEQFF
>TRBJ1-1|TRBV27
CASSLSLYGGTEAFF
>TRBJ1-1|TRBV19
CASSDRVGTEAFF
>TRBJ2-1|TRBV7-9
CASSPPSGEYNEQFF
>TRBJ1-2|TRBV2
CASSEQGDYGYTF
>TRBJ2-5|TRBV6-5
CASSYSLVEYQETQYF